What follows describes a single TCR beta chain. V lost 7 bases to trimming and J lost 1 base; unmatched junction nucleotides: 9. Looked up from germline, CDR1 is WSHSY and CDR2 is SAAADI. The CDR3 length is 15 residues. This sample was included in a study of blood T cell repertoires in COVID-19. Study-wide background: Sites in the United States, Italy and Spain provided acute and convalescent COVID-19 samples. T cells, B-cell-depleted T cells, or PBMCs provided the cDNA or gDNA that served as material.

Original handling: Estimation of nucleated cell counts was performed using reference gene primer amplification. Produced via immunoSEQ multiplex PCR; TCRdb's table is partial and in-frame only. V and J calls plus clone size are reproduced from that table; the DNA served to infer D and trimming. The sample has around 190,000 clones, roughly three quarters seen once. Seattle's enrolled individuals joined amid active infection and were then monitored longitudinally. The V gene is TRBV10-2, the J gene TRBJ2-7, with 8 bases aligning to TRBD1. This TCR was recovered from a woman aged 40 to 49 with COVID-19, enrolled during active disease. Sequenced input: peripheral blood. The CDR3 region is CASTDPWTGSYEQYF. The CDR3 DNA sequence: TGCGCCAGCACCGACCCCTGGACAGGGTCCTACGAGCAGTACTTC.